The clone carrying this T cell receptor beta chain was seen a handful of times. Germline V gene data show CDR1 as LGHNA and CDR2 as YSLEER. Trimming pared 0 bases from V and 5 bases from J, leaving 23 bases between. This CDR3 region has 18 residues. TCRdb reprocessed the 5' RACE reads via MiXCR and lists one record per CDR3 protein. Of 250,000 to 350,000 distinct CDR3 sequences listed, roughly an eighth are singletons. The data were taken from a study of T-cell memory formation after mild COVID-19. Sequencing was done on a sample of PBMCs or a T cell subset sorted from them (not recorded which). The TCR sequence derives from a man aged 18 to 29 who had mild COVID-19 (a few samples of this study predate the infection). Cell type and time point are not known. The J gene is TRBJ2-7, the V gene TRBV4-3; a weak D match, TRBD1 (6 bases). The CDR3 protein is CASSQDRRGTPTVDEQYF. DNA of the CDR3: TGCGCCAGCAGCCAAGATCGAAGGGGGACCCCGACTGTGGACGAGCAGTACTTC.